This TCR beta chain appears in the sequencing data of a study of blood T cell repertoires in COVID-19. Study background: Some COVID-19 samples were acute and others convalescent; all came from the United States, Italy and Spain. PBMCs, B-cell-depleted T cells, or T cells were the source of the cDNA or gDNA that made up the material.

In the authors' workflow: Scientists estimated how many nucleated cells there were by amplifying reference gene primers. The repertoire was sequenced with immunoSEQ multiplex PCR; TCRdb's copy has only in-frame clones and lacks some. Clone size and V and J calls were adopted from that table, with D and trimming inferred from the DNA. The sample holds fewer than 500,000 clones, 75% to 90% seen once. V was pared by 0 bases and J by 6 bases, with 11 bases between. This CDR3 has 14 amino acids. The germline V gene encodes CDR1 SGHVS and CDR2 FQNEAQ. The J gene is TRBJ1-2, the V gene TRBV7-8, with D possibly TRBD1 on 6 matching bases. Material for sequencing was peripheral blood. The sequence came from a woman between 25 and 40 years old with active or convalescent COVID-19. CDR3: CASSLAEQGHGYTF. CDR3 nucleotides: TGTGCCAGCAGCTTAGCGGAACAGGGACATGGCTACACCTTC. The complete variable domain, with remaining parts taken from reference TRBV7-8 and TRBJ1-2, reads GAGVSQSPRYKVAKRGQDVALRCDPISGHVSLFWYQQALGQGPEFLTYFQNEAQLDKSGLPSDRFFAERPEGSVSTLKIQRTQQEDSAVYLCASSLAEQGHGYTFGSGTRLTVV.